These 6 T cell receptor beta chains came from one sample sequenced in a study of cytomegalovirus exposure and HLA in healthy donors. Amplification used 60 Vbeta primers and 13 Jbeta primers. Repertoires were generated with immunoSEQ multiplex PCR, while TCRdb's copy carries only in-frame clones and drops some. The sample data list roughly 100,000 clones. Sequenced material: PBMCs. These receptors came from a man aged 45-65 years in good health and CMV-seronegative.

This rearrangement joins TRBV2 to TRBJ2-5; D perhaps matches TRBD2 (7 bases). Germline CDR1 reads SNHLY; CDR2 reads FYNNEI. This CDR3 spans 15 amino acids. V lost 6 bases to trimming and J lost 1 base, with 15 bases between them. The CDR3 region is CASRDRRGAQETQYF. Here the CDR3 DNA reads TGTGCCAGCAGAGACCGCCGGGGGGCCCAAGAGACCCAGTACTTC.

The chain employs TRBV4-1 and TRBJ2-3, with 9 bases identical to TRBD2. Germline trimming cut 4 bases from V and 4 bases from J; bases unmatched to any gene: 9. This CDR3 region has 16 residues. Germline V gene sequence: CDR1 MGHRA, CDR2 YSYEKL. CDR3 DNA: TGCGCCAGCAGCCCGCCGGCGGGGGGGCCAGCAGATACGCAGTATTTT. It translates to CASSPPAGGPADTQYF.

The genes are TRBV5-1 and TRBJ2-3, with 8 bases matching TRBD2. With 4 bases clipped from V and 2 bases from J, the junction kept 12 bases outside the gene matches. Germline V gene data show CDR1 as SGHRS and CDR2 as YFSETQ. CDR3 length: 17 residues. The DNA of the CDR3 is TGCGCCAGCAGCCCGGCATGGGCGGGGGGTTTCACAGATACGCAGTATTTT. It codes for CASSPAWAGGFTDTQYF.

V gene TRBV7-3 combines with J gene TRBJ1-1; 9 bases line up with TRBD1. CDR1 is SGHTA and CDR2 is FQGTGA in the germline V gene. After removal of 4 bases from V and 3 bases from J, the junction contained 6 bases not matched to a gene. The CDR3 length is 15 residues. In DNA, the CDR3 is TGTGCCAGCAGCTCACAGGGGGCCGGAGACACTGAAGCTTTCTTT. Translated, it gives CASSSQGAGDTEAFF.

V and J are TRBV10-3 and TRBJ1-1, with no clear D. Germline assignment: CDR1 ENHRY and CDR2 SYGVKD. This CDR3 has 14 residues. Deletions cut 1 base from V and 4 bases from J, with 10 bases between. This CDR3 is CAISEYDTGTEAFF. Here the CDR3 DNA reads TGTGCCATCAGTGAGTACGATACGGGCACTGAAGCTTTCTTT.

The rearrangement joins TRBV5-1 to TRBJ2-7; D unclear. The V and J ends lost 5 bases and 1 base respectively, with 10 bases between them. The CDR3 length is 13 residues. CDR1 and CDR2 (germline): SGHRS, YFSETQ. The CDR3: CASSPLSSYEQYF. The CDR3 DNA sequence: TGCGCCAGCAGTCCTCTTTCGTCCTACGAGCAGTACTTC.